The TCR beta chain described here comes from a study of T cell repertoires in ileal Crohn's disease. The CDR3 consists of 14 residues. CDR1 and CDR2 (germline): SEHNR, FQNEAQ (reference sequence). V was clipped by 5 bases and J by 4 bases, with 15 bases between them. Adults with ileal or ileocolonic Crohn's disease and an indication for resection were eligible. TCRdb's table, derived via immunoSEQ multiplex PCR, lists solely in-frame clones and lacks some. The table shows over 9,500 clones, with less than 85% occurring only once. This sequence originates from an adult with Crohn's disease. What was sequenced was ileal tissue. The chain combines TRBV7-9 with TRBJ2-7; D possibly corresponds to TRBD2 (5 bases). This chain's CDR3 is CASSPYGGSYEQYF. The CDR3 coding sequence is TGTGCCAGCAGCCCCTATGGAGGATCGTACGAGCAGTACTTC.